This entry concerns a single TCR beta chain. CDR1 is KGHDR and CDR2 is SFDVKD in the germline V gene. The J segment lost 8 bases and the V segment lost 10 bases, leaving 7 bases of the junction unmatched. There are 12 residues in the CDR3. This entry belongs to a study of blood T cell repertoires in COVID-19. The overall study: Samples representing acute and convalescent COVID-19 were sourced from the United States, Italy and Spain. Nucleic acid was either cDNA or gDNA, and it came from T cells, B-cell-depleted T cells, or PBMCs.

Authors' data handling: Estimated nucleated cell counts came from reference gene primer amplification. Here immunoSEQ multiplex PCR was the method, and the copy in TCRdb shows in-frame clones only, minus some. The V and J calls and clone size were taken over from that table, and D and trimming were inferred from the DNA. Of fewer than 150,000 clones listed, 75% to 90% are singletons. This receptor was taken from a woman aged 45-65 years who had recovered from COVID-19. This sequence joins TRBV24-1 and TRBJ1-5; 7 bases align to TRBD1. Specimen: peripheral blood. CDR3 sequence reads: CATPTGPEPQHF. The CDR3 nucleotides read TGTGCCACTCCGACAGGGCCGGAGCCCCAGCATTTT.